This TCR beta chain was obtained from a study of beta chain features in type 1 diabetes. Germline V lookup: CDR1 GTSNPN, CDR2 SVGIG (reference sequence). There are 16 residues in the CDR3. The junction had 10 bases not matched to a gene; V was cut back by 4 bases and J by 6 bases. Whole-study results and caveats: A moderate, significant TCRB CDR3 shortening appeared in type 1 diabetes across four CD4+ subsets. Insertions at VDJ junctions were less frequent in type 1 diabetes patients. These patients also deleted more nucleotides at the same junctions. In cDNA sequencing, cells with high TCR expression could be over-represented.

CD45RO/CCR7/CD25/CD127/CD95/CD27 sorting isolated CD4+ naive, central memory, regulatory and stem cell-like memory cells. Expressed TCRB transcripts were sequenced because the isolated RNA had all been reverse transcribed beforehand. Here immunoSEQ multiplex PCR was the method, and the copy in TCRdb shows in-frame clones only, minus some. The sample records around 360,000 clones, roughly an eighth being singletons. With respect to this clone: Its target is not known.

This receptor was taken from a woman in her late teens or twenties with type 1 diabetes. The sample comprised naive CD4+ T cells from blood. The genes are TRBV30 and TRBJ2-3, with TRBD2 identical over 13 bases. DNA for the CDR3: TGTGCCTGGAATTTAGGACTAGCGGGAGTAGGTGATACGCAGTATTTT. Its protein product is CAWNLGLAGVGDTQYF.